Below, 17 T cell receptor beta chains from the same sample are listed, as sequenced in a study of cytomegalovirus exposure and HLA in healthy donors. Researchers ran the PCR with 60 Vbeta and 13 Jbeta primers. Sequencing was performed with immunoSEQ multiplex PCR; in TCRdb, only in-frame clones are kept and a portion is missing. Of under 200,000 clones listed, roughly nine tenths are singletons. The sample comprised PBMCs. Receptors originate from a boy under 10 years old in good health and CMV-seronegative.

There are a few counts of this clone. The chain joins TRBV6-1 to TRBJ2-5, with 9 positions matching TRBD2. Germline lookup yields CDR1 MNHNS and CDR2 SASEGT. V shed 6 bases and J 1 base; nucleotides not matched to a gene: 9. This CDR3 spans 16 amino acids. The CDR3 here is CASREIAGERQETQYF. DNA of the CDR3: TGTGCCAGCAGGGAAATAGCGGGAGAACGCCAAGAGACCCAGTACTTC.

The gene calls are TRBV19 and TRBJ1-5, with D maybe TRBD1 (5 bases). Trimming pared 5 bases from V and 5 bases from J, leaving 19 bases between. The CDR3 covers 16 residues. The germline V gene encodes CDR1 LNHDA and CDR2 SQIVND (reference sequence). CDR3 in amino acids: CASSAMNWGRDQPQHF. CDR3 nucleotide sequence: TGTGCCAGTAGTGCCATGAATTGGGGGAGGGATCAGCCCCAGCATTTT.

This clone appeared a few times. The V and J genes are TRBV5-8 and TRBJ2-4; no definite D call. Per the germline V gene, CDR1 is SGHTS and CDR2 is YDEGEE. The CDR3 has 14 amino acids. The V and J ends lost 1 base and 2 bases respectively, with 7 bases between them. CDR3 DNA sequence: TGTGCCAGCAGCTTGCGCGGTCCCAAAAACATTCAGTACTTC. As protein: CASSLRGPKNIQYF.

The chain links TRBV2 to TRBJ2-7, with 9 bases fitting TRBD1. The CDR3 totals 13 residues. The junction had 3 bases not matched to a gene; V was cut back by 5 bases and J by 4 bases. CDR1 is SNHLY and CDR2 is FYNNEI in the germline V gene. The CDR3 sequence is CASSSDRGYEQYF. The CDR3, as DNA: TGTGCCAGCAGTTCGGACAGGGGATACGAGCAGTACTTC.

The V gene is TRBV6-5, the J gene TRBJ1-2; no clear D gene. The CDR3 loop spans 12 amino acids. From germline, CDR1 is MNHEY and CDR2 SVGAGI. V was pared by 5 bases and J by 7 bases, with 11 bases between. CDR3 sequence reads: CASSGSTLGYTF. CDR3 DNA sequence: TGTGCCAGCAGTGGGAGTACTCTTGGCTACACCTTC.

The chain joins TRBV27 to TRBJ2-6, with D maybe TRBD2 (5 bases). Germline CDR1 MNHEY, CDR2 SMNVEV (reference sequence). Deletions cut 8 bases from V and 1 base from J, with 15 bases between. This CDR3 spans 16 amino acids. The CDR3 is CASGAPRRSGANVLTF. DNA of the CDR3: TGTGCCAGCGGCGCTCCCCGGAGGTCTGGGGCCAACGTCCTGACTTTC.

The gene calls are TRBV6-6 and TRBJ1-1; possible D gene TRBD1, 5 bases. The CDR3 totals 14 residues. Trimming shortened V by 5 bases and J by 3 bases, and 13 bases separated the two germline ends. The germline V gene encodes CDR1 MNHNY and CDR2 SVGAGI (reference sequence). CDR3 sequence (DNA): TGTGCCAGCAGTGATCGGCAGGGTGACACTGAAGCTTTCTTT. Residues: CASSDRQGDTEAFF.

In the case of this clone: The same CDR3 arises from other DNA sequences in this sample as well. The chain uses TRBV21-1 and TRBJ1-1. TRBV21-1 is annotated as a pseudogene. This CDR3 comprises 21 residues. CDR3 sequence (DNA): TGTGCCAGCAGCAAAGAGTCAGCGGCCCGGCGGTATAGTGCTGGAAGCACTGAAGCCTTCTTT. Its translation is CASSKESAARRYSAGSTEAFF.

This clone was seen a handful of times. The V gene is TRBV30, the J gene TRBJ2-7; TRBD1 is a possible D gene (5 bases). Germline CDR1 and CDR2: GTSNPN and SVGIG (reference sequence). V was clipped by 4 bases and J by 5 bases, with 12 bases between them. The CDR3 covers 12 residues. CDR3 amino acids: CAWTLGQDEQYF. In nucleotides, the CDR3 is TGTGCCTGGACCCTAGGACAAGACGAGCAGTACTTC. Drawing the rest from reference TRBV30 and TRBJ2-7, the complete variable domain is SQTIHQWPATLVQPVGSPLSLECTVEGTSNPNLYWYRQAAGRGLQLLFYSVGIGQISSEVPQNLSASRPQDRQFILSSKKLLLSDSGFYLCAWTLGQDEQYFGPGTRLTVT.

V usage is TRBV7-9 and J usage is TRBJ2-7; a possible D gene is TRBD2 (5 bases). The length of the CDR3 is 13 residues. Germline V CDR1 and CDR2: SEHNR, FQNEAQ (reference sequence). Trimming pared 3 bases from V and 0 bases from J, leaving 6 bases between. The CDR3 reads CASSFGDSYEQYF. For the CDR3, the DNA is TGTGCCAGCAGCTTCGGGGACTCCTACGAGCAGTACTTC.

This clone has only a few counts. This chain uses TRBV6-5 with TRBJ1-1; D might be TRBD1 (6 bases). The V end was cut by 5 bases, the J end by 2 bases, with 9 bases between. This CDR3 has 13 amino acids. CDR1 is MNHEY, CDR2 SVGAGI, per germline. CDR3 bases: TGTGCCAGCAGTCTCAGGGGAAACACTGAAGCTTTCTTT. Protein sequence: CASSLRGNTEAFF.

The chain recombines TRBV2 with TRBJ2-1; 11 bases line up with TRBD2. Germline V gene lookup returns CDR1 SNHLY and CDR2 FYNNEI. CDR3 length: 14 residues. The V gene end was trimmed by 8 bases and the J gene end by 4 bases; junction bases not matched to a gene: 4. The CDR3 sequence: CASGGLAVYNEQFF. The CDR3, as DNA: TGTGCCAGCGGGGGACTAGCGGTTTACAATGAGCAGTTCTTC.

This chain connects TRBV29-1 to TRBJ2-1, with TRBD2 matching over 14 bases. Germline V gene sequence: CDR1 SQVTM, CDR2 ANQGSEA. Losses at the gene ends were 1 base for V and 9 bases for J; bases not matched to a gene: 5. The CDR3 extends over 15 amino acids. In DNA form, the CDR3 reads TGCAGCGTTGAAGTGGGACTAGCGGGAGAAGGTGAGCAGTTCTTC. Residues: CSVEVGLAGEGEQFF.

The genes are TRBV6-1 and TRBJ2-1; 10 bases are a match to TRBD1. CDR1 is MNHNS and CDR2 is SASEGT in the germline V gene. There are 15 residues in the CDR3. V trimming: 4 bases; J trimming: 4 bases; junction bases outside the gene matches: 4. The chain's CDR3 is CASSGQGQGYNEQFF. In DNA, the CDR3 is TGTGCCAGCAGTGGACAGGGACAGGGGTACAATGAGCAGTTCTTC.

The chain has TRBV9 and TRBJ2-5, with a weak D call TRBD2 (5 bases). Germline-derived CDR1 and CDR2 are SGDLS and YYNGEE. Trimming took 4 bases from V and 5 from J, leaving 21 bases between them. This CDR3 region has 16 residues. In DNA, the CDR3 is TGTGCCAGCAGCCCAACGCCCACGGGGTTGGGGGAGACCCAGTACTTC. Translated: CASSPTPTGLGETQYF.

This clone occurred once. The chain couples TRBV27 to TRBJ1-2; perhaps TRBD1 as D (6 bases). CDR1 is MNHEY, CDR2 SMNVEV, per germline (reference sequence). CDR3 length: 13 amino acids. The V end was cut by 7 bases, the J end by 5 bases, with 14 bases between. CDR3 amino acids: CASKLEGEYGYTF. CDR3 DNA: TGTGCCAGCAAACTCGAGGGGGAGTATGGCTACACCTTC.

The chain links TRBV7-9 to TRBJ2-7, with 9 bases fitting TRBD1. The V gene end was trimmed by 3 bases and the J gene end by 0 bases; junction bases not matched to a gene: 3. CDR3 length: 15 residues. Germline CDR1 reads SEHNR; CDR2 reads FQNEAQ (reference sequence). The CDR3 DNA reads as TGTGCCAGCAGCTTGGGGACAGGGTTCTCCTACGAGCAGTACTTC. Encoded protein: CASSLGTGFSYEQYF.